This entry describes one TCR beta chain. This entry comes from a study of blood T cell repertoires in COVID-19. The CDR3 has 17 amino acids. V lost 4 bases, J lost 3 bases, and 14 bases stayed unmatched. Germline CDR1 is SGHRS and CDR2 is YFSETQ. The method was immunoSEQ multiplex PCR; TCRdb's version includes in-frame clones alone and lacks a portion of them. The table has 70,000 to 95,000 clones, 80% to 90% seen once. V gene TRBV5-1 combines with J gene TRBJ2-3; 7 nucleotides line up with TRBD2. Sequencing was done on a sample of peripheral blood. This receptor was obtained from a woman of 80 years or more with acute or convalescent COVID-19. CDR3: CASSPGLAVGLTDTQYF. Here the CDR3 DNA reads TGCGCCAGCAGCCCCGGGCTAGCGGTTGGACTTACAGATACGCAGTATTTT.